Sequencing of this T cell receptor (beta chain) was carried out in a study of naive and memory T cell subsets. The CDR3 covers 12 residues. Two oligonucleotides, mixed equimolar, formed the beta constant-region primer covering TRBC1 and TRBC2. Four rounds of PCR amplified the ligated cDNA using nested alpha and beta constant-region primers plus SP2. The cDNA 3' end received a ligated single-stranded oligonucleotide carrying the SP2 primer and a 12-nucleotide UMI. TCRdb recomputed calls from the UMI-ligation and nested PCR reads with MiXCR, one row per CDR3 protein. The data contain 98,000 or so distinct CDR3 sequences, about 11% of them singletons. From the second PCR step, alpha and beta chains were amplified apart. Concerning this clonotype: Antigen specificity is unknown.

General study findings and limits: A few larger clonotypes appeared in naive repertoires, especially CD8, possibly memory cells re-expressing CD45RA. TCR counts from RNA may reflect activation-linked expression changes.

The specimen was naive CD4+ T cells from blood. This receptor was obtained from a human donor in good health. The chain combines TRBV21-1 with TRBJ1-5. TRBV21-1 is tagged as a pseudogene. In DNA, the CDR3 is TGTGCCAGCAGCAACGGGAATCAGCCCCAGCATTTT. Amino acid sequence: CASSNGNQPQHF.